This T cell receptor (beta chain) was found in a study of T cell repertoires in cytomegalovirus infection. Study information: Evidence of both CMV infection and a matching HLA type came from public TCR beta signatures.

Of note for this clonotype: The antigen remains undetermined.

Trimming cost V 2 bases and J 2 bases, with 10 bases left between them. The germline V gene has CDR1 SGHTA and CDR2 FQGNSA. The CDR3 length is 15 residues. TCRdb used MiXCR to reprocess the reads, holding one entry per CDR3 protein. There are around 270,000 distinct CDR3 sequences in the sample; approximately 9.1% occur only once, and about 14% lies in the top ten. The study's findings and limits: Dominating the ex vivo response were TCR beta clonotypes that were CMV-specific and HLA-C-restricted.

The chain has TRBV7-2 and TRBJ2-1; D remains unclear. Material for sequencing was PBMCs. The sequence derives from a human donor in good health (CMV status not recorded). Some clones in this sample may be carry-over from other donors' samples. For the CDR3, the DNA is TGTGCCAGCAGCTTAACACCGCCAGCCTACAATGAGCAGTTCTTC. It encodes CASSLTPPAYNEQFF. Filled out from reference TRBV7-2 and TRBJ2-1, the complete variable domain reads GAGVSQSPSNKVTEKGKDVELRCDPISGHTALYWYRQSLGQGLEFLIYFQGNSAPDKSGLPSDRFSAERTGGSVSTLTIQRTQQEDSAVYLCASSLTPPAYNEQFFGPGTRLTVL.